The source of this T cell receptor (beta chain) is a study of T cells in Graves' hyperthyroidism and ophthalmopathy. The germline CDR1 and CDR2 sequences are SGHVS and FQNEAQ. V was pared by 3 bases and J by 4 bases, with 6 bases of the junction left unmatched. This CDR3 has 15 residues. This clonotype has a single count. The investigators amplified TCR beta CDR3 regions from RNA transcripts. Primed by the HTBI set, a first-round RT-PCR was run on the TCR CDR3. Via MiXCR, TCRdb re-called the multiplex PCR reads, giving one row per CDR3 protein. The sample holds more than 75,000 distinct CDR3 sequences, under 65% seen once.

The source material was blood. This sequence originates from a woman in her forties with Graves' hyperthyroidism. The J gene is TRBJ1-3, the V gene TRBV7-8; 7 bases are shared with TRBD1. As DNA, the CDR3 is TGTGCCAGCAGCTTCCTTACAGGGGCGGGAAACACCATATATTTT. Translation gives CASSFLTGAGNTIYF.